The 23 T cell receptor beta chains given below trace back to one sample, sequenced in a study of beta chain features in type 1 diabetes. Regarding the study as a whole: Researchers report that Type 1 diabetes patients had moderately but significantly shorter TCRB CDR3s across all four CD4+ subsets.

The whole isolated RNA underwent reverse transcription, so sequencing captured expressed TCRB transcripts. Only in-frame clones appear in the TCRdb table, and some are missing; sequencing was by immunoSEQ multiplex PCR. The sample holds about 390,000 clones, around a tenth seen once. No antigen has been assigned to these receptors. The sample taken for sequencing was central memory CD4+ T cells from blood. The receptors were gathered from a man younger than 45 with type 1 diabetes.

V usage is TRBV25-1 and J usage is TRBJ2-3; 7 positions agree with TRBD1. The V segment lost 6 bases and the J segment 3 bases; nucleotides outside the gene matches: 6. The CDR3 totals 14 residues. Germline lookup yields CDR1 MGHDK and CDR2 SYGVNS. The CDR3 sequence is CASRGQWSTDTQYF. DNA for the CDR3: TGTGCCAGCAGGGGACAGTGGAGTACAGATACGCAGTATTTT. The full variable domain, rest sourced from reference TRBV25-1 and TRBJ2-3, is EADIYQTPRYLVIGTGKKITLECSQTMGHDKMYWYQQDPGMELHLIHYSYGVNSTEKGDLSSESTVSRIRTEHFPLTLESARPSHTSQYLCASRGQWSTDTQYFGPGTRLTVL.

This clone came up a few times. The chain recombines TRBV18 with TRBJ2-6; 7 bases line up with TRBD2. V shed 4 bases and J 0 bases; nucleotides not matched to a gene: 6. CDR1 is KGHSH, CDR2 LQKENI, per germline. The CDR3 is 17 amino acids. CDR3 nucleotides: TGTGCCAGCTCACAGCAGGGAGGGAACTCTGGGGCCAACGTCCTGACTTTC. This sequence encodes CASSQQGGNSGANVLTF. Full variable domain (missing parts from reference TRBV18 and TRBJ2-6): NAGVMQNPRHLVRRRGQEARLRCSPMKGHSHVYWYRQLPEEGLKFMVYLQKENIIDESGMPKERFSAEFPKEGPSILRIQQVVRGDSAAYFCASSQQGGNSGANVLTFGAGSRLTVL.

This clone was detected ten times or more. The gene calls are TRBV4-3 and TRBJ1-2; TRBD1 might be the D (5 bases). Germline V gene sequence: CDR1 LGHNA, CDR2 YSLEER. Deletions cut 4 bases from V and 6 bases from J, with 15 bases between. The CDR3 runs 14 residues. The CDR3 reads CASSLRRQGDGYTF. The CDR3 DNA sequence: TGCGCCAGCAGCCTTCGGCGACAAGGGGATGGCTACACCTTC.

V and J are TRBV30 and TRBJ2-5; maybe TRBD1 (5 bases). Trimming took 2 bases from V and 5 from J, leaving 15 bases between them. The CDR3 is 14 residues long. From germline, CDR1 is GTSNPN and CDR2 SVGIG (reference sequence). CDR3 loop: CAWSKRQIRETQYF. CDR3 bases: TGTGCCTGGAGTAAACGACAGATCCGGGAGACCCAGTACTTC.

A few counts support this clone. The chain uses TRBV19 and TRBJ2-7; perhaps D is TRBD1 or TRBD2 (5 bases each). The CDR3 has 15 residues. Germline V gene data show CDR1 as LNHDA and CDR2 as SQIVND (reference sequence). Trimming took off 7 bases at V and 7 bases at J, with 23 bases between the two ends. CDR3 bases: TGTGCCAGTACCCAGTCAGGGACGGGGCCAGGTGAGCAGTACTTC. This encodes CASTQSGTGPGEQYF.

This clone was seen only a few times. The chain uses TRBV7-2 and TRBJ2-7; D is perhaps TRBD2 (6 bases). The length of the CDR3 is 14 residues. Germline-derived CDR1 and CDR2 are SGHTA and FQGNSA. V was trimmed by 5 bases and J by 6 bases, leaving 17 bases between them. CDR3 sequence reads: CASSLYGGSGEQYF. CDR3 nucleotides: TGTGCCAGCAGCCTTTACGGGGGATCCGGCGAGCAGTACTTC.

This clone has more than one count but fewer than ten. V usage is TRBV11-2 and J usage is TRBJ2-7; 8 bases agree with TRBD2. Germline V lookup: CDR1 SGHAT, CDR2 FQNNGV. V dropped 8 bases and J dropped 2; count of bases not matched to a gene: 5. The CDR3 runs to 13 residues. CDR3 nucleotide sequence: TGTGCCAGCCGGACTAGCAGAACCTACGAGCAGTACTTC. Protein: CASRTSRTYEQYF.

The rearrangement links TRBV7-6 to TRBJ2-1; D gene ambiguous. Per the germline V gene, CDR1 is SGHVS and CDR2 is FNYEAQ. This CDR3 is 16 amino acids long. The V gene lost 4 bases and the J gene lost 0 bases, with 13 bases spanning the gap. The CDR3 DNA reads TGTGCCAGCAGCTCCCGGGTTTTGAGCTCCTACAATGAGCAGTTCTTC. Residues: CASSSRVLSSYNEQFF.

CDR3 loop: CASSEVRQRDTQYF. The CDR3 coding sequence is TGTGCCAGCAGTGAAGTTAGACAGCGAGATACGCAGTATTTT. This chain uses TRBV6-1 with TRBJ2-3; D may be TRBD1 (5 bases). CDR3 length equals 14 residues. The germline V gene has CDR1 MNHNS and CDR2 SASEGT. The V end lost 1 base, the J end lost 5 bases, and 10 bases lay between the germline ends.

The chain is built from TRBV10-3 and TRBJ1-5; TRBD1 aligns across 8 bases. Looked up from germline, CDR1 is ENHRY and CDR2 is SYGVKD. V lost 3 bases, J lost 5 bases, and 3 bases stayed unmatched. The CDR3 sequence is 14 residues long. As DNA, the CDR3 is TGTGCCATCAGTGAACAGGGGGGGGATCAGCCCCAGCATTTT. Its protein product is CAISEQGGDQPQHF.

For the CDR3, the DNA is TGTGCCAGCAGTTACTCCGGGTCAGGCTCCTACGAGCAGTACTTC. Residues: CASSYSGSGSYEQYF. The chain recombines TRBV6-6 with TRBJ2-7; D unclear. Germline V gene lookup returns CDR1 MNHNY and CDR2 SVGAGI (reference sequence). The CDR3 consists of 15 residues. The ends were cut back, 0 bases at V and 0 bases at J, with 9 bases in the middle.

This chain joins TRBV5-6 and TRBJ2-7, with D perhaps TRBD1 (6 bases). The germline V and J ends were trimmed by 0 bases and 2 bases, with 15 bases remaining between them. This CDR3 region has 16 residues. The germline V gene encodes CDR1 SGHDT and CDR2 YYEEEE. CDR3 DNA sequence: TGTGCCAGCAGCTTGGGGAACAGGGTCCTAACCTACGAGCAGTACTTC. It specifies CASSLGNRVLTYEQYF.

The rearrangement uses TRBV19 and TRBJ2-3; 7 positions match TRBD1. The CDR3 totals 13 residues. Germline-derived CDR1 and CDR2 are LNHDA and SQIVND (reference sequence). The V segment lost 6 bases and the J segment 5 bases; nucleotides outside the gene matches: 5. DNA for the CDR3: TGTGCCAGTAGGGGACAGACCAGAGATACGCAGTATTTT. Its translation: CASRGQTRDTQYF.

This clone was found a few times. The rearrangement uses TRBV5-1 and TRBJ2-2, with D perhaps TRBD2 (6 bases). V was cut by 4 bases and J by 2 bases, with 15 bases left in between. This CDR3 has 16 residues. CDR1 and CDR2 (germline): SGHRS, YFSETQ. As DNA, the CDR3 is TGCGCCAGCAGCCTCGAGGGACTGGCCAACACCGGGGAGCTGTTTTTT. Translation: CASSLEGLANTGELFF.

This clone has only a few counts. CDR3 bases: TGTGCCAGCAGTCGGTCAGGCCCCACAGATACGCAGTATTTT. Protein product: CASSRSGPTDTQYF. The chain couples TRBV6-5 to TRBJ2-3; unclear D gene. V gave up 5 bases and J gave up 2 bases, with 11 bases separating them. Germline V gives CDR1 MNHEY, CDR2 SVGAGI. CDR3 length equals 14 residues.

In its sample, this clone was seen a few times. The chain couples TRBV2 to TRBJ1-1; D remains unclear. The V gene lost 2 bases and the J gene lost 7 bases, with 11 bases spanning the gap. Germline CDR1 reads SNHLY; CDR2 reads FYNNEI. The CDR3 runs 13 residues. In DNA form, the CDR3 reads TGTGCCAGCAGTGAACGCCTCGACGGTGAAGCTTTCTTT. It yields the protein CASSERLDGEAFF.

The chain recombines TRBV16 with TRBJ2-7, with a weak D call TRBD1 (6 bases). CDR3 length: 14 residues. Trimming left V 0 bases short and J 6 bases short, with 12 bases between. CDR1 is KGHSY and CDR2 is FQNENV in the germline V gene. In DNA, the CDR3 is TGTGCCAGCAGCCAATCAGGGACACTTCCCGAGCAGTACTTC. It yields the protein CASSQSGTLPEQYF.

CDR3 loop: CASSLRQGRALGSNQPQHF. The CDR3 coding sequence is TGTGCCAGCAGTCTTAGACAGGGAAGAGCCCTCGGGAGCAATCAGCCCCAGCATTTT. The chain combines TRBV11-2 with TRBJ1-5; 7 positions match TRBD1. Per the germline V gene, CDR1 is SGHAT and CDR2 is FQNNGV. CDR3 length: 19 amino acids. The trim removed 6 bases at V and 1 base at J, leaving 18 bases unmatched.

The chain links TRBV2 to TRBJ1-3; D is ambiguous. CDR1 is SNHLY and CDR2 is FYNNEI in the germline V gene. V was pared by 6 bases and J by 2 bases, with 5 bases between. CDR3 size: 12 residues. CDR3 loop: CASSSAGNTIYF. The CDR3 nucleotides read TGTGCCAGCAGCTCGGCTGGAAACACCATATATTTT.

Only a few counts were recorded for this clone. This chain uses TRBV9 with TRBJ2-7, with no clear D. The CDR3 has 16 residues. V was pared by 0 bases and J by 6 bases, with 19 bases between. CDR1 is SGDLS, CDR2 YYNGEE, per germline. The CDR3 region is CASSVEVSRGAAEQYF. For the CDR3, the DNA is TGTGCCAGCAGCGTAGAGGTCAGCAGAGGAGCCGCCGAGCAGTACTTC.

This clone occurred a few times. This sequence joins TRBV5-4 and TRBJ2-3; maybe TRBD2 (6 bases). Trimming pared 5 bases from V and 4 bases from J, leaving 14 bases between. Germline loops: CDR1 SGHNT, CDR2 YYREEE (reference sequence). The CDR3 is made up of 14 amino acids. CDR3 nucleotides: TGTGCCAGCAGTACGCGGCGGGACCCAGATACGCAGTATTTT. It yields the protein CASSTRRDPDTQYF. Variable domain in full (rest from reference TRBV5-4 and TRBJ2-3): ETGVTQSPTHLIKTRGQQVTLRCSSQSGHNTVSWYQQALGQGPQFIFQYYREEENGRGNFPPRFSGLQFPNYSSELNVNALELDDSALYLCASSTRRDPDTQYFGPGTRLTVL.

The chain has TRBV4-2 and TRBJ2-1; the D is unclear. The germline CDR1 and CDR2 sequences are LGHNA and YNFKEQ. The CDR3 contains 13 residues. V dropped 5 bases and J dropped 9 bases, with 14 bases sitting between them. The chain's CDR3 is CASSLTLGGEQFF. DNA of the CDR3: TGTGCCAGCAGCTTAACCTTAGGCGGTGAGCAGTTCTTC.

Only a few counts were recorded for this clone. In DNA form, the CDR3 reads TGCGCCAGCAGTCGTCGACAGGGGGCTTCCTCCTACGAGCAGTACTTC. Its translation is CASSRRQGASSYEQYF. The chain couples TRBV23-1 to TRBJ2-7; 10 bases line up with TRBD1. TRBV23-1 is assigned to the ORF class and has an uncertain function. The V segment lost 4 bases and the J segment 0 bases; nucleotides outside the gene matches: 6. The CDR3 has 16 residues.